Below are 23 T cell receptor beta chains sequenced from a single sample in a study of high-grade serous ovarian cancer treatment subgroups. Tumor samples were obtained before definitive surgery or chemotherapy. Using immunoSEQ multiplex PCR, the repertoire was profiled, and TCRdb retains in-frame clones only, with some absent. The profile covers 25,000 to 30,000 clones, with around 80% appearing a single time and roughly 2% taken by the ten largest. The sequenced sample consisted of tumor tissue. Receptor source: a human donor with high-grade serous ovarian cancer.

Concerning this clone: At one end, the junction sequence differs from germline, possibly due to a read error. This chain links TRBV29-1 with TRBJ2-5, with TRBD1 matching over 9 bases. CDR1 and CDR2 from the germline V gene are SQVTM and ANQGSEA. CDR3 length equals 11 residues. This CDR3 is CSVDTGGAVNF. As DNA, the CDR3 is TGCAGCGTTGACACAGGGGGCGCGGTTAACTTC.

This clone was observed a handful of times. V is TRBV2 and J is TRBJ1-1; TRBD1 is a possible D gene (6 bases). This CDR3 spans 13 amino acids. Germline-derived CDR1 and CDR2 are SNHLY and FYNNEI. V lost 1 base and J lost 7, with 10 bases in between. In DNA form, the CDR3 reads TGTGCCAGCAGTGAAGGAAGGACAGTTGAAGCTTTCTTT. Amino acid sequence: CASSEGRTVEAFF.

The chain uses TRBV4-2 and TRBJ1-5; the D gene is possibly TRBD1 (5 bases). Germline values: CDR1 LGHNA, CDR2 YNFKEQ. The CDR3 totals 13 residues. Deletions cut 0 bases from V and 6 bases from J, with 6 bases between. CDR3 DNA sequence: TGTGCCAGCAGCCAAGAGAGGGGTCAGCCCCAGCATTTT. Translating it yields CASSQERGQPQHF.

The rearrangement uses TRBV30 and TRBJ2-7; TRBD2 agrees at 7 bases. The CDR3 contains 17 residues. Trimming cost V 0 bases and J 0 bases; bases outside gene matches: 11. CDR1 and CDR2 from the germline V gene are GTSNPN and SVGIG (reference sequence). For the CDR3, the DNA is TGTGCCTGGAGTGTACCGGGACTACGATCGAACTCCTACGAGCAGTACTTC. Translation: CAWSVPGLRSNSYEQYF.

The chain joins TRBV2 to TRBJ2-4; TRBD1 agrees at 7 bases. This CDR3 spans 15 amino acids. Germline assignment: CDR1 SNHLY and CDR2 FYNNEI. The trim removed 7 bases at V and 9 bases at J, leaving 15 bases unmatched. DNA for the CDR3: TGTGCCAGCACCAAAGACAGGGACGTCCGGGGCATTCAGTACTTC. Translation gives CASTKDRDVRGIQYF.

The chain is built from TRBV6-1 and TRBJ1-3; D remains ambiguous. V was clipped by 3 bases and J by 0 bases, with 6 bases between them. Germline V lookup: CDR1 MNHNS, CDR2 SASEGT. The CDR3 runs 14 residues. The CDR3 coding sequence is TGTGCCAGCAGTGAGCGTTTCTCTGGAAACACCATATATTTT. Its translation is CASSERFSGNTIYF.

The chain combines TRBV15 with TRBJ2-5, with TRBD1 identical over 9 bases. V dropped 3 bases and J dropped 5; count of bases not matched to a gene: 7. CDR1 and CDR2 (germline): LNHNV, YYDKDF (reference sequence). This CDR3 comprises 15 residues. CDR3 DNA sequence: TGTGCCACCAGCAGGACAGGGGGAGAGTGGGAGACCCAGTACTTC. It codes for CATSRTGGEWETQYF.

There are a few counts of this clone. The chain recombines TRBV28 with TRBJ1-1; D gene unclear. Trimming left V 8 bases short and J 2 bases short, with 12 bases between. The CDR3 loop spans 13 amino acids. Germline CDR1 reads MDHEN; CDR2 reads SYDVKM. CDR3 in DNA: TGTGCCAGCGAGACCCCACACAACACTGAAGCTTTCTTT. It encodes CASETPHNTEAFF.

The CDR3 bases are TGTGCCAGCACCGGGACAGCCCAGTACTTC. This translates into CASTGTAQYF. V is TRBV7-2 and J is TRBJ2-7; 7 positions agree with TRBD1. V lost 7 bases to trimming and J lost 10 bases; unmatched junction nucleotides: 4. The CDR3 totals 10 residues. Germline CDR1 is SGHTA and CDR2 is FQGNSA.

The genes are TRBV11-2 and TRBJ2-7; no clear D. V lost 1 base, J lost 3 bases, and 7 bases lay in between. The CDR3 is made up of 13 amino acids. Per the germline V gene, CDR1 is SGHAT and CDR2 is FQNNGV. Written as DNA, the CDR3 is TGTGCCAGCAGCTTAGGGGCTGACTACGAGCAGTACTTC. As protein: CASSLGADYEQYF. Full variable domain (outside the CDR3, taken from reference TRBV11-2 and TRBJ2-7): EAGVAQSPRYKIIEKRQSVAFWCNPISGHATLYWYQQILGQGPKLLIQFQNNGVVDDSQLPKDRFSAERLKGVDSTLKIQPAKLEDSAVYLCASSLGADYEQYFGPGTRLTVT.

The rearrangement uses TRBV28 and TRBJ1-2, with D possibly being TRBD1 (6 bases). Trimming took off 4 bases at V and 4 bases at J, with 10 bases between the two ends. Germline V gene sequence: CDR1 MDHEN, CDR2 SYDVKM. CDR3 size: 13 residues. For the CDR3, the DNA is TGTGCCAGCAGTTGGGGGGCGGGCTATGGCTACACCTTC. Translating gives CASSWGAGYGYTF.

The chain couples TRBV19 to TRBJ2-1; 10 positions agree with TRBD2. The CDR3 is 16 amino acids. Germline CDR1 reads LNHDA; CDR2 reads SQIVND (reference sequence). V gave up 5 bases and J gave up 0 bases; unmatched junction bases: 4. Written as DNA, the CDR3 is TGTGCCAGTAGTCCTAGCGGGGGTAGCTCCTACAATGAGCAGTTCTTC. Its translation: CASSPSGGSSYNEQFF.

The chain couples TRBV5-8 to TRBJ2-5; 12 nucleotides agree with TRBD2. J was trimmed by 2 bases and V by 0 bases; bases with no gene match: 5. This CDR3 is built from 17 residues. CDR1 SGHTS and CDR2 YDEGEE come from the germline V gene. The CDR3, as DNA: TGTGCCAGCAGCTTGGGCCTAGCGGGAGGGACACAAGAGACCCAGTACTTC. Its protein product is CASSLGLAGGTQETQYF.

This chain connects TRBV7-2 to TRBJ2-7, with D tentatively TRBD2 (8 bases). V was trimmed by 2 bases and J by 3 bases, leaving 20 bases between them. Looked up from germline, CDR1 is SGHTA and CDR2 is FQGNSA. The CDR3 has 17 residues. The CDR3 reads CASSLPGGSGMFYEQYF. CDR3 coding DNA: TGTGCCAGCAGCTTACCAGGGGGTAGCGGGATGTTCTACGAGCAGTACTTC.

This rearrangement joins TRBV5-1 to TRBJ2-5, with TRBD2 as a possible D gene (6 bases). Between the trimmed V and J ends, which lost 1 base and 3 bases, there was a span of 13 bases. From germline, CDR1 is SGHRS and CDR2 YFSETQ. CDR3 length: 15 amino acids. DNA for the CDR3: TGCGCCAGCAGCTTGACTGGTAGGAGGGAAGAGACCCAGTACTTC. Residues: CASSLTGRREETQYF.

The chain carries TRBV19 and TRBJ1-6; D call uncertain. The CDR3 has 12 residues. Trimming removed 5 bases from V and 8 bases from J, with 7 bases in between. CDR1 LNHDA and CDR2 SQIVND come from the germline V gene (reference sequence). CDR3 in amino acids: CASSPRDSPLHF. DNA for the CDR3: TGTGCCAGTAGTCCGCGGGATTCACCCCTCCACTTT.

CDR3 sequence reads: CASSDIRVRSSYNEQFF. In nucleotides, the CDR3 is TGTGCCAGCAGTGATATAAGGGTACGGAGCTCCTACAATGAGCAGTTCTTC. The gene calls are TRBV6-1 and TRBJ2-1; D is uncertain. The germline CDR1 and CDR2 sequences are MNHNS and SASEGT. V dropped 3 bases and J dropped 0 bases, with 15 bases sitting between them. The CDR3 runs 17 residues.

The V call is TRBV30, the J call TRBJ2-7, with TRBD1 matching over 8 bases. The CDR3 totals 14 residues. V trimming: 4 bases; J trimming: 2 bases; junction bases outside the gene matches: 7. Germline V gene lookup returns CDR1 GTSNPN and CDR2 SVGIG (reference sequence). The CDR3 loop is CAWIPTGAAYEQYF. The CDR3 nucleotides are TGTGCCTGGATCCCGACAGGGGCGGCCTACGAGCAGTACTTC.

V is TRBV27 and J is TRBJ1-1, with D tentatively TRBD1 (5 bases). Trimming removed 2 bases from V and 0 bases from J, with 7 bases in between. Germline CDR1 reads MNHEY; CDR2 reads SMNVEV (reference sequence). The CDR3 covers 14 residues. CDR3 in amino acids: CASSLGRVNTEAFF. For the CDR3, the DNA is TGTGCCAGCAGTTTAGGCAGGGTGAACACTGAAGCTTTCTTT.

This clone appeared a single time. CDR3 nucleotides: TGTGCCAGCAGCCAAGATCCGGCAGGAGGGCTCCGCTCTGGGGCCAACGTCCTGACTTTC. Its protein product is CASSQDPAGGLRSGANVLTF. J is TRBJ2-6 and V is TRBV4-2, with D possibly being TRBD2 (6 bases). With 0 bases removed from V and 0 bases from J, the gap between germline ends came to 18 bases. The CDR3 totals 20 residues. Germline CDR1 is LGHNA and CDR2 is YNFKEQ.

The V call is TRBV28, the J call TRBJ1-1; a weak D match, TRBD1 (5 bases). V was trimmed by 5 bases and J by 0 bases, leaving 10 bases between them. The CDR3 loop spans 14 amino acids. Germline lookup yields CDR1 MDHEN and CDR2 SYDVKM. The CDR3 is CASSVGTLNTEAFF. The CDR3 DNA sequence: TGTGCCAGCAGTGTCGGGACCTTGAACACTGAAGCTTTCTTT.

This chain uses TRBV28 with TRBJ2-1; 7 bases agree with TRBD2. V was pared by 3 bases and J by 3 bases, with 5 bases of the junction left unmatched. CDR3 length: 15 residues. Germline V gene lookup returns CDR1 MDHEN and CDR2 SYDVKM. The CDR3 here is CASSFTSDGYNEQFF. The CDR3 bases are TGTGCCAGCAGTTTTACTAGCGATGGCTACAATGAGCAGTTCTTC.

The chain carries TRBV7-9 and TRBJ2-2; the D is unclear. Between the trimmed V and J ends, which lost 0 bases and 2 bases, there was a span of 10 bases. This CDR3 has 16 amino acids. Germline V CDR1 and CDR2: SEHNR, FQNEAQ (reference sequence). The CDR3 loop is CASSLAPPRNTGELFF. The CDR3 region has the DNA TGTGCCAGCAGCTTAGCGCCCCCAAGAAACACCGGGGAGCTGTTTTTT. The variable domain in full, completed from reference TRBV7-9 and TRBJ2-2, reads DTGVSQNPRHKITKRGQNVTFRCDPISEHNRLYWYRQTLGQGPEFLTYFQNEAQLEKSRLLSDRFSAERPKGSFSTLEIQRTEQGDSAMYLCASSLAPPRNTGELFFGEGSRLTVL.